This entry features one T cell receptor beta chain sequence. The antigen is undetermined. The PCR used 60 Vbeta and 13 Jbeta primers. Authors' analysis steps: Among the unique TCR beta chains that a later analysis counted, some 73 million in all, approximately 12 million were shared. Libraries were prepared by immunoSEQ multiplex PCR; TCRdb keeps only in-frame clonotypes and omits some of them. D and trimming come from the DNA, and the V and J calls and clone size come from that table. The table records 150,000 to 200,000 clones, over 60% of them present only once. Trimming cost V 6 bases and J 8 bases, with 20 bases left between them. The CDR3 has 15 residues. Germline CDR1 reads WSHSY; CDR2 reads SAAADI. This record comes from a study of cytomegalovirus exposure and HLA in healthy donors. Study-level information: A preliminary data release comprised roughly 85 million unique TCRs obtained from HLA-typed donors.

Study outcomes and limitations: The study designated roughly 160 TCR beta chains cytomegalovirus-associated.

The receptor was isolated from a woman aged 45 to 65 in good health and CMV-seropositive. The chain couples TRBV10-2 to TRBJ2-1; maybe TRBD2 (6 bases). The sequencing sample was made of PBMCs. The CDR3 spells CASRPGLAPSDEQFF. The CDR3 nucleotides are TGCGCCAGCAGGCCGGGGCTAGCGCCCTCCGATGAGCAGTTCTTC.